Listed here are 20 T cell receptor beta chains from one sample, sequenced in a study of cytomegalovirus exposure and HLA in healthy donors. This PCR relied on a set of 60 Vbeta primers and 13 Jbeta primers. This table comes from immunoSEQ multiplex PCR, and its TCRdb copy is limited to in-frame clones, with some not included. The sample has some 200,000 clones; approximately 9.5% are singletons. Sequences were obtained from PBMCs. The receptors stem from a woman in her twenties or thirties in good health and CMV-seropositive.

This clone appeared a few times. This chain links TRBV30 with TRBJ1-1; unclear D gene. Looked up from germline, CDR1 is GTSNPN and CDR2 is SVGIG (reference sequence). This CDR3 comprises 12 residues. V was shortened by 8 bases and J by 7 bases, with 17 bases between the two germline ends. DNA for the CDR3: TGTGCCAGGACCGAAATGGTACTTGAAGCTTTCTTT. Translation gives CARTEMVLEAFF.

V and J are TRBV30 and TRBJ2-7; 7 bases line up with TRBD1. Per germline, CDR1 GTSNPN and CDR2 SVGIG (reference sequence). The CDR3 runs 12 residues. V lost 5 bases and J lost 3; bases outside the gene matches: 4. CDR3 sequence: CAWETGSYEQYF. The CDR3 DNA is TGTGCCTGGGAGACAGGGAGCTACGAGCAGTACTTC. Supplemented by reference TRBV30 and TRBJ2-7, the full variable domain reads SQTIHQWPATLVQPVGSPLSLECTVEGTSNPNLYWYRQAAGRGLQLLFYSVGIGQISSEVPQNLSASRPQDRQFILSSKKLLLSDSGFYLCAWETGSYEQYFGPGTRLTVT.

The CDR3 bases are TGCGCCAGCAGCACCGTCGGAGGGGAGACCCAGTACTTC. Translation: CASSTVGGETQYF. The rearrangement links TRBV5-1 to TRBJ2-5, with D perhaps TRBD2 (6 bases). Trimming cost V 4 bases and J 5 bases, with 12 bases left between them. The germline V gene has CDR1 SGHRS and CDR2 YFSETQ. The CDR3 length is 13 residues.

This clone has just a few counts. The V and J genes are TRBV6-5 and TRBJ2-1; the D gene is possibly TRBD1 (5 bases). CDR1 MNHEY and CDR2 SVGAGI come from the germline V gene. CDR3 length equals 13 residues. V was shortened by 7 bases and J by 2 bases, with 9 bases between the two germline ends. CDR3 sequence: CASKGHPYNEQFF. DNA of the CDR3: TGTGCCAGCAAAGGACACCCCTACAATGAGCAGTTCTTC.

The genes are TRBV4-1 and TRBJ1-5; D call uncertain. Per germline, CDR1 MGHRA and CDR2 YSYEKL. CDR3 size: 16 residues. V dropped 1 base and J dropped 2 bases, with 12 bases sitting between them. The CDR3 reads CASSQVSGMGNQPQHF. CDR3 DNA: TGCGCCAGCAGCCAAGTGTCCGGTATGGGCAATCAGCCCCAGCATTTT.

The CDR3 loop reads CASSPPREDTQYF. The CDR3 nucleotides read TGTGCCAGCAGCCCTCCCCGGGAGGATACGCAGTATTTT. V and J are TRBV7-2 and TRBJ2-3, with D possibly matching TRBD2 (6 bases). Looked up from germline, CDR1 is SGHTA and CDR2 is FQGNSA. The CDR3 is made up of 13 amino acids. With 5 bases removed from V and 6 bases from J, the gap between germline ends came to 12 bases.

This clone was seen more than once but under ten times. The genes are TRBV5-1 and TRBJ1-3; TRBD1 is a possible D gene (5 bases). Germline loops: CDR1 SGHRS, CDR2 YFSETQ. Trimming took off 5 bases at V and 0 bases at J, with 15 bases between the two ends. The length of the CDR3 is 16 residues. In DNA, the CDR3 is TGCGCCAGCAGAGCAACAGTGGGGGGCTCTGGAAACACCATATATTTT. This gives the protein CASRATVGGSGNTIYF.

There are a few counts of this clone. J is TRBJ2-5 and V is TRBV29-1; perhaps TRBD2 as D (8 bases). The V gene's germline CDR1 is SQVTM and CDR2 ANQGSEA. This CDR3 has 16 amino acids. Trimming pared 5 bases from V and 3 bases from J, leaving 22 bases between. In nucleotides, the CDR3 is TGCAGCGTTTGGACAGGCCCGGGACTAGGGAAAGAGACCCAGTACTTC. This codes for CSVWTGPGLGKETQYF.

This clone came up a few times. Here the CDR3 reads CASSELETGQYF. The CDR3 nucleotides are TGTGCCAGCAGTGAATTGGAGACCGGACAGTACTTC. The chain employs TRBV2 and TRBJ2-4; D call uncertain. The CDR3 runs to 12 residues. CDR1 SNHLY and CDR2 FYNNEI come from the germline V gene. The ends were cut back, 2 bases at V and 13 bases at J, with 12 bases in the middle.

This clone was seen only a few times. V gene TRBV2 combines with J gene TRBJ1-5, with a tentative D call TRBD1 (5 bases). CDR3 size: 15 residues. The V gene lost 7 bases and the J gene lost 1 base, with 14 bases spanning the gap. From germline, CDR1 is SNHLY and CDR2 FYNNEI. Written as DNA, the CDR3 is TGTGCCAGCAAATTGCAGGGTATCAGCAATCAGCCCCAGCATTTT. Protein product: CASKLQGISNQPQHF. Together with reference TRBV2 and TRBJ1-5, the CDR3 gives the full variable domain: EPEVTQTPSHQVTQMGQEVILRCVPISNHLYFYWYRQILGQKVEFLVSFYNNEISEKSEIFDDQFSVERPDGSNFTLKIRSTKLEDSAMYFCASKLQGISNQPQHFGDGTRLSIL.

There are a few counts of this clone. Because the CDR3 is missing its conserved closing phenylalanine or tryptophan, this is likely a read error. The DNA is left out, because the CDR3 cannot be placed on it with certainty; the CDR3 is given as TCRdb lists it. This CDR3 reads CASSSRGGVPGG. The rearrangement uses TRBV9 and TRBJ2-7; TRBD2 is the table's D call and was not checked against the DNA. From its first to its last residue, the CDR3 has 12 amino acids. CDR1 and CDR2 from the germline V gene are SGDLS and YYNGEE.

The V gene is TRBV5-1, the J gene TRBJ2-3; no clear D gene. Germline V CDR1 and CDR2: SGHRS, YFSETQ. The ends were cut back, 0 bases at V and 0 bases at J, with 8 bases in the middle. CDR3 size: 15 residues. The CDR3 loop is CASSLGAASTDTQYF. The CDR3 DNA reads as TGCGCCAGCAGCTTGGGGGCAGCTAGCACAGATACGCAGTATTTT.

V gene TRBV7-7 combines with J gene TRBJ2-2, with 16 nucleotides matching TRBD2. The V gene end was trimmed by 5 bases and the J gene end by 4 bases; junction bases not matched to a gene: 7. The germline V gene encodes CDR1 SSHAT and CDR2 FNYEAQ (reference sequence). CDR3 size: 18 residues. CDR3 loop: CASSLGLAGGPRTGELFF. The CDR3 coding sequence is TGTGCCAGCAGCCTGGGACTAGCGGGAGGGCCGCGCACCGGGGAGCTGTTTTTT.

This clone has just a few counts. This chain connects TRBV7-2 to TRBJ1-1, with D maybe TRBD1 (5 bases). There are 15 residues in the CDR3. Trimming took 2 bases from V and 1 from J, leaving 11 bases between them. In germline, CDR1 is SGHTA, CDR2 FQGNSA. The CDR3 coding sequence is TGTGCCAGCAGCTTAAGTCGGACATCGAACACTGAAGCTTTCTTT. It is translated as CASSLSRTSNTEAFF.

The rearrangement joins TRBV13 to TRBJ1-4; possible D gene TRBD1, 5 bases. V dropped 9 bases and J dropped 8 bases, with 13 bases sitting between them. CDR1 is PRHDT and CDR2 is FYEKMQ in the germline V gene (reference sequence). CDR3 length equals 12 residues. DNA of the CDR3: TGTGCCAGTCGGGGCCGGGGGGAAAAACTGTTTTTT. It is translated as CASRGRGEKLFF.

V usage is TRBV11-2 and J usage is TRBJ2-5; TRBD2 agrees at 9 bases. The CDR3 is made up of 15 amino acids. J lost 5 bases, V lost 1 base, and 5 bases had no gene match. Looked up from germline, CDR1 is SGHAT and CDR2 is FQNNGV. CDR3 protein: CASSLVIAGEETQYF. The CDR3 nucleotides read TGTGCCAGCAGCTTAGTAATAGCGGGAGAGGAGACCCAGTACTTC.

This clone was detected a few times. The chain couples TRBV7-8 to TRBJ2-5; 10 bases match TRBD2. After removal of 1 base from V and 5 bases from J, the junction contained 10 bases not matched to a gene. CDR1 and CDR2 (germline): SGHVS, FQNEAQ. There are 17 residues in the CDR3. CDR3 loop: CASSLDGVSGRRETQYF. The CDR3 DNA sequence: TGTGCCAGCAGCTTAGACGGGGTTAGCGGGAGGCGGGAGACCCAGTACTTC.

The chain is built from TRBV21-1 and TRBJ2-7; TRBD2, the D gene given by the table, was not confirmed from the DNA. TRBV21-1 is recorded as a pseudogene. The CDR3 has 16 residues. The CDR3, as DNA: TGTGCCAGCAGCAAGGAAATCGGGAAAAGAAGCTACGAGCAGTACTTC. Residues: CASSKEIGKRSYEQYF.

The chain uses TRBV4-1 and TRBJ1-2; no clear D. Germline V gene lookup returns CDR1 MGHRA and CDR2 YSYEKL. V lost 0 bases, J lost 4 bases, and 9 bases lay in between. The CDR3 totals 14 residues. The CDR3 here is CASSQDPVFYGYTF. The CDR3 coding sequence is TGCGCCAGCAGCCAAGATCCGGTCTTCTATGGCTACACCTTC.

This sequence joins TRBV30 and TRBJ2-7, with D maybe TRBD2 (6 bases). Per the germline V gene, CDR1 is GTSNPN and CDR2 is SVGIG (reference sequence). This CDR3 has 14 amino acids. Trimming removed 0 bases from V and 0 bases from J, with 9 bases in between. The CDR3 here is CAWSVGGTSYEQYF. The CDR3 DNA reads TGTGCCTGGAGTGTCGGAGGGACCTCCTACGAGCAGTACTTC.